Listed here are 30 T cell receptor beta chains from one sample, sequenced in a study of OX40 agonist ivuxolimab in advanced cancers. Library creation used the immunoSEQ multiplex PCR assay. As stored in TCRdb, this immuneACCESS dataset retains in-frame rearrangements with V and J assigned. A fraction of the clones does not appear; measured against another copy, unresolved V genes explain less than half of the discrepancy, and the remainder lacks a known reason. The sample yields tens of thousands of clones; about nine tenths were counted once. Approximately 0.6% of the sample lies in the top ten. The input for sequencing was CD4+ or CD8+ T cells sorted from blood, taken in a trial of the OX40 agonist ivuxolimab. The receptors originated from an adult with an advanced solid tumor such as melanoma, head and neck, liver or kidney cancer.

The chain has TRBV7-8 and TRBJ2-5; D ambiguous. The CDR3 consists of 14 residues. The germline V and J ends were trimmed by 5 bases and 1 base, with 11 bases remaining between them. CDR1 and CDR2 (germline): SGHVS, FQNEAQ. CDR3 amino acids: CASSPDRTQETQYF. CDR3 bases: TGTGCCAGCAGCCCCGACCGGACCCAAGAGACCCAGTACTTC.

V and J are TRBV5-1 and TRBJ1-4; D is undetermined. Germline CDR1 reads SGHRS; CDR2 reads YFSETQ. V was cut by 2 bases and J by 5 bases, with 7 bases left in between. The CDR3 covers 13 residues. This CDR3 is CASSFDVNEKLFF. CDR3 coding DNA: TGCGCCAGCAGCTTTGACGTAAATGAAAAACTGTTTTTT. Drawing the rest from reference TRBV5-1 and TRBJ1-4, the complete variable domain is KAGVTQTPRYLIKTRGQQVTLSCSPISGHRSVSWYQQTPGQGLQFLFEYFSETQRNKGNFPGRFSGRQFSNSRSEMNVSTLELGDSALYLCASSFDVNEKLFFGSGTQLSVL.

This chain uses TRBV9 with TRBJ1-4, with TRBD1 matching over 7 bases. V shed 3 bases, J shed 8 bases, and the junction held 10 bases outside the gene matches. CDR3 size: 15 residues. CDR1 and CDR2 from the germline V gene are SGDLS and YYNGEE. CDR3 sequence reads: CASSEGGTEREKLFF. The CDR3 region has the DNA TGTGCCAGCAGCGAGGGCGGGACAGAACGAGAAAAACTGTTTTTT. The variable domain in full, with the rest retrieved from reference TRBV9 and TRBJ1-4, is DSGVTQTPKHLITATGQRVTLRCSPRSGDLSVYWYQQSLDQGLQFLIQYYNGEERAKGNILERFSAQQFPDLHSELNLSSLELGDSALYFCASSEGGTEREKLFFGSGTQLSVL.

The chain links TRBV30 to TRBJ1-4; TRBD1 might be the D (6 bases). CDR1 GTSNPN and CDR2 SVGIG come from the germline V gene (reference sequence). V shed 3 bases and J shed 7 bases, with 15 bases lying between them. CDR3 length equals 14 residues. The CDR3 DNA reads as TGTGCCTGGAGGCCGGGGCAGGGGTTTGAAAAACTGTTTTTT. This translates into CAWRPGQGFEKLFF.

The rearrangement links TRBV18 to TRBJ1-5; a possible D gene is TRBD1 (5 bases). CDR3 length: 14 amino acids. The germline gives CDR1 KGHSH, CDR2 LQKENI. Trimming took 1 base from V and 2 from J, leaving 6 bases between them. The CDR3 DNA is TGTGCCAGCTCACCACAAGGGGGCAATCAGCCCCAGCATTTT. Translation: CASSPQGGNQPQHF.

This chain joins TRBV7-3 and TRBJ2-3, with TRBD2 matching 10 bases. This CDR3 region has 17 residues. Germline assignment: CDR1 SGHTA and CDR2 FQGTGA. V shed 1 base, J shed 2 bases, and the junction held 6 bases outside the gene matches. The DNA of the CDR3 is TGTGCCAGCAGCTTAAACCCAGCGGGGGGGGCCACAGATACGCAGTATTTT. This sequence encodes CASSLNPAGGATDTQYF.

The chain uses TRBV4-1 and TRBJ2-1; the match to TRBD2 covers 7 bases. The CDR3 is 13 residues long. After removal of 7 bases from V and 3 bases from J, the junction contained 3 bases not matched to a gene. CDR1 is MGHRA, CDR2 YSYEKL, per germline. The CDR3 nucleotides are TGCGCCAGCACTCAGCGGGGCTACAATGAGCAGTTCTTC. Translation: CASTQRGYNEQFF.

V usage is TRBV5-1 and J usage is TRBJ2-1, with no clear D. The CDR3 is 12 residues long. Trimming removed 0 bases from V and 3 bases from J, with 1 base in between. CDR1 and CDR2 from the germline V gene are SGHRS and YFSETQ. CDR3 nucleotides: TGCGCCAGCAGCTTGGACTACAATGAGCAGTTCTTC. Translating it yields CASSLDYNEQFF.

The rearrangement links TRBV29-1 to TRBJ2-7, with TRBD2 as a possible D gene (6 bases). The length of the CDR3 is 12 residues. V shed 8 bases and J shed 2 bases, with 13 bases lying between them. Germline CDR1 SQVTM, CDR2 ANQGSEA. In DNA, the CDR3 is TGCAGCCTTGGGGGAGGAACCTACGAGCAGTACTTC. Translation gives CSLGGGTYEQYF.

This clone was counted a few times. The J gene is TRBJ2-2, the V gene TRBV19; possibly TRBD1 for D (6 bases). V lost 6 bases and J lost 0, with 8 bases in between. Germline values: CDR1 LNHDA, CDR2 SQIVND (reference sequence). The CDR3 runs to 14 residues. In nucleotides, the CDR3 is TGTGCCAGTAGGGGGACACCGAACACCGGGGAGCTGTTTTTT. Protein: CASRGTPNTGELFF.

This clone was seen only once. The chain links TRBV4-1 to TRBJ1-2, with no clear D. Germline values: CDR1 MGHRA, CDR2 YSYEKL. V lost 0 bases and J 2 bases, leaving 13 bases between the germline ends. This CDR3 is 16 amino acids long. The DNA of the CDR3 is TGCGCCAGCAGCCAAGAGCCAGACAAGACAAACTATGGCTACACCTTC. Protein product: CASSQEPDKTNYGYTF.

The chain has TRBV7-3 and TRBJ1-1; TRBD1 aligns across 7 bases. Losses at the gene ends were 1 base for V and 8 bases for J; bases not matched to a gene: 4. Looked up from germline, CDR1 is SGHTA and CDR2 is FQGTGA. This CDR3 spans 13 amino acids. The CDR3 spells CASSLIATGEAFF. In nucleotides, the CDR3 is TGTGCCAGCAGCTTAATAGCGACAGGGGAAGCTTTCTTT.

This chain links TRBV18 with TRBJ1-5; 8 bases map to TRBD1. Germline CDR1 reads KGHSH; CDR2 reads LQKENI. This CDR3 is built from 15 residues. Trimming took 3 bases from V and 4 from J; bases not matched to a gene: 5. Written as DNA, the CDR3 is TGTGCCAGCTCACCCACCGGGACAGGTAATCAGCCCCAGCATTTT. It yields the protein CASSPTGTGNQPQHF.

This chain connects TRBV5-4 to TRBJ1-6, with D perhaps matching TRBD1 (6 bases). V dropped 4 bases and J dropped 8 bases, with 16 bases sitting between them. The germline CDR1 and CDR2 sequences are SGHNT and YYREEE (reference sequence). The CDR3 spans 15 residues. In DNA form, the CDR3 reads TGTGCCAGCAGCCTCGGGGAAGGGGGGGATTCACCCCTCCACTTT. Translation gives CASSLGEGGDSPLHF.

The chain uses TRBV23-1 and TRBJ1-2; tentatively, D is TRBD1 (5 bases). TRBV23-1 is an open reading frame whose function is uncertain. The CDR3 covers 15 residues. V was cut by 0 bases and J by 4 bases, with 12 bases left in between. Here the CDR3 reads CASSQSRGLGYGYTF. The DNA for the CDR3 is TGCGCCAGCAGTCAATCACGGGGCCTGGGCTATGGCTACACCTTC.

V gene TRBV5-1 combines with J gene TRBJ2-7; D is undetermined. Germline CDR1 is SGHRS and CDR2 is YFSETQ. The ends were cut back, 0 bases at V and 1 base at J, with 8 bases in the middle. This CDR3 region has 14 residues. DNA of the CDR3: TGCGCCAGCAGCTTGGAAACTGGATCCTACGAGCAGTACTTC. This codes for CASSLETGSYEQYF.

The rearrangement joins TRBV10-3 to TRBJ1-6, with 11 bases lining up with TRBD1. The CDR3 runs 12 residues. CDR1 and CDR2 (germline): ENHRY, SYGVKD. Trimming cost V 10 bases and J 9 bases; bases outside gene matches: 2. The CDR3 is CATGTGGSPLHF. The CDR3 DNA reads as TGTGCCACTGGGACAGGGGGTTCACCCCTCCACTTT.

The genes are TRBV25-1 and TRBJ1-1; tentatively, D is TRBD1 (5 bases). Trimming shortened V by 7 bases and J by 4 bases, and 16 bases separated the two germline ends. The V gene's germline CDR1 is MGHDK and CDR2 SYGVNS. This CDR3 is 14 amino acids long. This CDR3 is CASKRGGFFTEAFF. CDR3 coding DNA: TGTGCCAGCAAAAGGGGAGGGTTTTTCACTGAAGCTTTCTTT.

Here the CDR3 DNA reads TGTGCCTGGAGTTCAATCGGGACAGCCCCTAGGGCCCTCCACTTT. Translation gives CAWSSIGTAPRALHF. The chain employs TRBV30 and TRBJ1-6, with 7 bases identical to TRBD1. Germline V gene sequence: CDR1 GTSNPN, CDR2 SVGIG (reference sequence). Trimming took 2 bases from V and 14 from J; bases not matched to a gene: 15. The CDR3 sequence is 15 residues long.

J is TRBJ2-1 and V is TRBV19, with 13 bases identical to TRBD2. This CDR3 comprises 18 residues. Unmatched junction bases numbered 11, after V lost 5 bases and J lost 4 bases. Germline-derived CDR1 and CDR2 are LNHDA and SQIVND (reference sequence). The CDR3 DNA reads as TGTGCCAGTAGTGGTACTAGCGGGGGGGCCATGGGATACAATGAGCAGTTCTTC. Its protein product is CASSGTSGGAMGYNEQFF.

The chain couples TRBV5-1 to TRBJ2-3; D is uncertain. CDR3 length: 14 amino acids. Per germline, CDR1 SGHRS and CDR2 YFSETQ. Trimming stripped 1 base from V and 2 bases from J, with 8 bases between. CDR3 sequence reads: CASSLRPDTDTQYF. As DNA, the CDR3 is TGCGCCAGCAGCTTGCGCCCAGACACAGATACGCAGTATTTT.

The gene calls are TRBV7-6 and TRBJ2-1; D is undetermined. The V gene's germline CDR1 is SGHVS and CDR2 FNYEAQ. The CDR3 totals 16 residues. V was clipped by 5 bases and J by 0 bases, with 14 bases between them. CDR3 region: CASSPGLVVSYNEQFF. The DNA for the CDR3 is TGTGCCAGCAGCCCCGGCTTAGTAGTCTCCTACAATGAGCAGTTCTTC.

The rearrangement joins TRBV18 to TRBJ2-3; the match to TRBD2 covers 9 bases. Trimming at V came to 6 bases and at J to 5 bases, leaving 9 bases not matched to a gene. The germline V gene has CDR1 KGHSH and CDR2 LQKENI. The CDR3 has 15 amino acids. CDR3: CASSANSGGGDTQYF. The CDR3 DNA reads as TGTGCCAGCTCGGCTAATAGCGGGGGTGGAGATACGCAGTATTTT.

CDR3 sequence (DNA): TGTGCCAGCAGCCGACAGGGGACACCTTCCTACAATGAGCAGTTCTTC. This codes for CASSRQGTPSYNEQFF. The genes are TRBV4-2 and TRBJ2-1, with 8 bases lining up with TRBD1. Germline V CDR1 and CDR2: LGHNA, YNFKEQ. The ends lost 4 bases at V and 1 base at J; junction bases unmatched: 6. The CDR3 covers 16 residues.

The chain combines TRBV10-3 with TRBJ2-1, with 9 nucleotides matching TRBD2. The junction had 12 bases not matched to a gene; V was cut back by 10 bases and J by 5 bases. Germline V gene data show CDR1 as ENHRY and CDR2 as SYGVKD. CDR3 size: 15 residues. CDR3 region: CATEAGGQFDNEQFF. The CDR3 nucleotides are TGTGCCACAGAGGCGGGGGGGCAATTCGACAATGAGCAGTTCTTC.

The chain carries TRBV30 and TRBJ2-6; 8 bases are a match to TRBD1. Trimming cost V 5 bases and J 2 bases; bases outside gene matches: 5. The CDR3 spans 15 residues. Per germline, CDR1 GTSNPN and CDR2 SVGIG (reference sequence). Written as DNA, the CDR3 is TGTGCCTGGGGACAGGGTACTCCTGGGGCCAACGTCCTGACTTTC. Its translation is CAWGQGTPGANVLTF.

The chain is built from TRBV4-1 and TRBJ1-6, with D maybe TRBD1 (6 bases). Per the germline V gene, CDR1 is MGHRA and CDR2 is YSYEKL. The CDR3 extends over 18 amino acids. Trimming stripped 3 bases from V and 7 bases from J, with 22 bases between. CDR3 region: CASSHQEGGWGSNSPLHF. The CDR3 coding sequence is TGCGCCAGCAGCCATCAAGAGGGGGGATGGGGTTCGAATTCACCCCTCCACTTT.

The gene calls are TRBV7-9 and TRBJ2-6, with D unclear. The CDR3 is 14 amino acids. Germline assignment: CDR1 SEHNR and CDR2 FQNEAQ (reference sequence). Deletions cut 2 bases from V and 1 base from J, with 3 bases between. The CDR3 DNA reads as TGTGCCAGCAGCTTAACATCTGGGGCCAACGTCCTGACTTTC. Protein sequence: CASSLTSGANVLTF.

The CDR3 sequence is CAIRKTGDPNQPQHF. As DNA, the CDR3 is TGTGCCATCAGAAAGACAGGGGACCCAAATCAGCCCCAGCATTTT. The gene calls are TRBV10-3 and TRBJ1-5; 8 bases agree with TRBD1. The CDR3 is 15 amino acids. Germline loops: CDR1 ENHRY, CDR2 SYGVKD. V lost 6 bases and J lost 4; bases outside the gene matches: 8.

This clone has only a few counts. The rearrangement uses TRBV29-1 and TRBJ1-5; D is uncertain. The CDR3 is 13 residues long. The germline CDR1 and CDR2 sequences are SQVTM and ANQGSEA. V gave up 1 base and J gave up 3 bases, with 7 bases separating them. The chain's CDR3 is CSVEVQPNQPQHF. The CDR3 bases are TGCAGCGTTGAAGTACAGCCCAATCAGCCCCAGCATTTT.